This T cell receptor beta chain emerged from a study of shared clonotypes between healthy human individuals. Only in-frame clones appear in the TCRdb table, and some are missing; sequencing was by immunoSEQ multiplex PCR. Of some 980,000 clones listed, over 60% were seen once; the top ten hold about 1.5%. The sequence was obtained from a man in his late teens or twenties in good health. The sequenced material came from memory CD4+ T cells sorted from blood. The subset denotes: CD45RA-negative fraction.

CDR3 in DNA: TGTGCCAGCAGTGGGACAGTACCGGGGGGAGAGACCCAGTACTTC. Translating gives CASSGTVPGGETQYF. The chain uses TRBV28 and TRBJ2-5; D could derive from TRBD1 or TRBD2 (7 bases each). The CDR3 has 15 amino acids. The germline V gene has CDR1 MDHEN and CDR2 SYDVKM. The V end was cut by 5 bases, the J end by 4 bases, with 17 bases between.